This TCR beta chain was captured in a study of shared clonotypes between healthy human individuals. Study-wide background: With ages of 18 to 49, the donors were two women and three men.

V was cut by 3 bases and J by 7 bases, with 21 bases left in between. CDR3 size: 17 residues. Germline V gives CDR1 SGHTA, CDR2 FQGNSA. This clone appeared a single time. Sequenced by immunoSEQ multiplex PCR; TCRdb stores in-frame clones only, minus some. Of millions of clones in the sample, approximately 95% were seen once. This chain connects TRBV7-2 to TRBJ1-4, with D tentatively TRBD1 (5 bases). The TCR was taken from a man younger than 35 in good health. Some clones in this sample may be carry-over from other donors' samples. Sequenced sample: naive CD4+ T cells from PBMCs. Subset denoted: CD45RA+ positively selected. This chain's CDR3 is CASSFRQGVGRFEKLFF. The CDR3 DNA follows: TGTGCCAGCAGCTTCAGGCAGGGAGTGGGAAGGTTTGAAAAACTGTTTTTT.